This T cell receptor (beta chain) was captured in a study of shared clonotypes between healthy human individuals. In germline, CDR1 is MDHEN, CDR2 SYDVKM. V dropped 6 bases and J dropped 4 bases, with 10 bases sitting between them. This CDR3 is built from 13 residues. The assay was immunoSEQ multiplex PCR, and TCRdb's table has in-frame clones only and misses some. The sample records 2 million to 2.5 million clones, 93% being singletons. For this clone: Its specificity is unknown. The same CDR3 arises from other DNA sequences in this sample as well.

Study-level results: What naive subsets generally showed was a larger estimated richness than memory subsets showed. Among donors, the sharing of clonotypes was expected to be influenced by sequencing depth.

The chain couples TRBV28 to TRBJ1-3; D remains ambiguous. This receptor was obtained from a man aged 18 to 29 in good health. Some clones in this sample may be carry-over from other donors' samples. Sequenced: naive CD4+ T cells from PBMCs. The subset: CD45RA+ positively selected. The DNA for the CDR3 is TGTGCCAGCAGCCCATCGGGGGGAAACACCATATATTTT. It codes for CASSPSGGNTIYF.